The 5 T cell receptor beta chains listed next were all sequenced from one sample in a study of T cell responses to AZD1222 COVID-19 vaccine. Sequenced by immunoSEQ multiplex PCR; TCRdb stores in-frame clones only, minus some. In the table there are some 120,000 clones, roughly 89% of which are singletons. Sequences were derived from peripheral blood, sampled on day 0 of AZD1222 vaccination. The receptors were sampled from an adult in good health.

CDR3 DNA: TGTGCCAGCAGCTTTTGGACTAGCGGGGCCAATGAGCAGTTCTTC. It is translated as CASSFWTSGANEQFF. The genes are TRBV7-9 and TRBJ2-1; 12 bases align to TRBD2. From germline, CDR1 is SEHNR and CDR2 FQNEAQ (reference sequence). This CDR3 is 15 amino acids long. V shed 3 bases, J shed 6 bases, and the junction held 3 bases outside the gene matches.

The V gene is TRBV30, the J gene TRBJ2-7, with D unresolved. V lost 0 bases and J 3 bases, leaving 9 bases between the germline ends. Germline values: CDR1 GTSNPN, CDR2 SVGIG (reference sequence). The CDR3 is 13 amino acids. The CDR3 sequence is CAWSVPGFYEQYF. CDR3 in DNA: TGTGCCTGGAGTGTACCCGGATTCTACGAGCAGTACTTC.

CDR3 amino acids: CAISERGNSPLHF. For the CDR3, the DNA is TGTGCCATCAGTGAGAGGGGAAATTCACCCCTCCACTTT. The chain uses TRBV10-3 and TRBJ1-6; tentative D call: TRBD1 (5 bases). V lost 2 bases to trimming and J lost 7 bases, with 6 bases between them. Germline V gene data show CDR1 as ENHRY and CDR2 as SYGVKD. The CDR3 has 13 residues.

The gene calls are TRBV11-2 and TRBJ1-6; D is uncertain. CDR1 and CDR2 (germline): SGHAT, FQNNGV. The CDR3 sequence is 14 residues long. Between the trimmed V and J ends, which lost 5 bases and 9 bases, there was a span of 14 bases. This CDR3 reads CASSLQIIRSPLHF. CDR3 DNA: TGTGCCAGCAGCCTCCAAATAATTCGTTCACCCCTCCACTTT.

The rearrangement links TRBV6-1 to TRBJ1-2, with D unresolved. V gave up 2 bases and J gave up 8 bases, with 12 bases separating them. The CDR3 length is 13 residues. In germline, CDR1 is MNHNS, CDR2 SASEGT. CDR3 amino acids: CASSESPLKGYTF. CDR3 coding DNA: TGTGCCAGCAGTGAAAGCCCCCTGAAGGGCTACACCTTC.